This T cell receptor beta chain is drawn from a study of cytomegalovirus exposure and HLA in healthy donors. Overall study findings and caveats: Some TCR beta chains (approximately 180 of them) were listed as cytomegalovirus-associated.

As for this clone: The antigen remains unidentified.

Produced via immunoSEQ multiplex PCR; TCRdb's table is partial and in-frame only. The repertoire holds 110,000 to 150,000 clones, with about 94% as singletons. Trimming took off 0 bases at V and 5 bases at J, with 14 bases between the two ends. The CDR3 runs to 16 residues. Germline V gene data show CDR1 as SGHDT and CDR2 as YYEEEE. The material sequenced was PBMCs. The clonotype originates from a man younger than 35 in good health and CMV-seropositive. The rearrangement joins TRBV5-6 to TRBJ2-2; a weak D match, TRBD1 (6 bases). The chain's CDR3 is CASSLDPTGSTGELFF. The CDR3 DNA is TGTGCCAGCAGCTTGGATCCCACAGGGAGTACCGGGGAGCTGTTTTTT.